These T cell receptor beta chains were read from a single sample in a study of CD8 T cells in Susac syndrome. TCRdb called the immunoSEQ multiplex PCR reads again in MiXCR, with one record for every CDR3 protein. In the table there are about 200,000 distinct CDR3 sequences, around nine tenths of which are singletons. Sequencing was performed on CD4+ T cells from PBMCs. These TCRs come from a human donor with Susac syndrome. CDR3s include the opening cysteine and the closing phenylalanine or tryptophan. The D gene is left open where the match is weak. Not every row has a clone size; where given, it reads once, few, many or a size class.

d_gene | j_gene | v_gene | abundance | CDR3aa | CDR3nt
. | TRBJ2-7 | TRBV28 | . | CASSSQVYEQYF | TGTGCCAGCAGTTCACAGGTTTACGAGCAGTACTTC
. | TRBJ2-6 | TRBV7-8 | . | CASSDRGRGYSGANVLTF | TGTGCCAGCAGCGACCGAGGTCGGGGATACTCTGGGGCCAACGTCCTGACTTTC
. | TRBJ2-5 | TRBV5-1 | few | CASSLGRFQETQYF | TGCGCCAGCAGCTTGGGACGGTTCCAAGAGACCCAGTACTTC
TRBD2 | TRBJ2-3 | TRBV6-5 | once | CASRTTSGGADTQYF | TGTGCCAGCAGGACGACTAGCGGGGGGGCTGATACGCAGTATTTT
. | TRBJ2-7 | TRBV3-1 | . | CASSQATTYEQYF | TGTGCCAGCAGCCAAGCCACAACCTACGAGCAGTACTTC
. | TRBJ1-2 | TRBV9 | . | CASSVGGTAAFNYGYTF | TGTGCCAGCAGCGTAGGGGGAACAGCGGCATTTAACTATGGCTACACCTTC
TRBD1 | TRBJ1-2 | TRBV5-4 | . | CASSPFDRDNYGYTF | TGTGCCAGCAGCCCCTTTGACAGGGATAACTATGGCTACACCTTC
TRBD2 | TRBJ2-3 | TRBV5-1 | . | CASSRQGLADTITDTQYF | TGCGCCAGCAGCAGACAGGGACTAGCGGATACTATCACAGATACGCAGTATTTT
TRBD2 | TRBJ2-2 | TRBV11-2 | few | CASSDSGTNTGELFF | TGTGCCAGCAGCGATAGCGGGACTAACACCGGGGAGCTGTTTTTT
TRBD1 | TRBJ2-2 | TRBV14 | . | CASSQITGTGVRGELFF | TGTGCCAGCAGCCAAATAACCGGGACAGGGGTCCGCGGGGAGCTGTTTTTT
. | TRBJ1-1 | TRBV2 | once | CASSGMAMNTEAFF | TGTGCCAGCAGTGGCATGGCGATGAACACTGAAGCTTTCTTT
. | TRBJ2-2 | TRBV6-1 | . | CASRRGRELTGELFF | TGTGCCAGCAGGAGGGGCAGGGAACTCACCGGGGAGCTGTTTTTT
TRBD1 | TRBJ1-4 | TRBV2 | . | CATNLGQGNEKLFF | TGTGCCACTAACCTAGGACAGGGGAATGAAAAACTGTTTTTT
. | TRBJ1-5 | TRBV12-5 | . | CASGLVQGSWEPQHF | TGTGCTAGTGGTTTGGTACAAGGGTCGTGGGAGCCCCAGCATTTT